A single sample gave rise to the 9 T cell receptor beta chains below, sequenced in a study of cytomegalovirus exposure and HLA in healthy donors. The PCR employed 60 Vbeta primers together with 13 Jbeta primers. Only in-frame clones appear in the TCRdb table, and some are missing; sequencing was by immunoSEQ multiplex PCR. The data show about 200,000 clones, approximately 78% seen once. Sample: PBMCs. Every receptor here comes from a woman aged 40 to 50 in good health and CMV-seronegative.

This clone was picked up one time. The chain is built from TRBV27 and TRBJ2-7; D unresolved. From germline, CDR1 is MNHEY and CDR2 SMNVEV (reference sequence). The CDR3 length is 11 residues. V was clipped by 4 bases and J by 3 bases, with 4 bases between them. CDR3 region: CASSSRYEQYF. The CDR3 DNA is TGTGCCAGCAGTTCCCGCTACGAGCAGTACTTC.

The chain is built from TRBV7-3 and TRBJ1-2, with D perhaps TRBD1 (5 bases). Germline V gene data show CDR1 as SGHTA and CDR2 as FQGTGA. The CDR3 is made up of 15 amino acids. The V gene lost 0 bases and the J gene lost 8 bases, with 16 bases spanning the gap. CDR3 DNA sequence: TGTGCCAGCAGCTTAACGTCCGGGGGTCCAGGAGGCTACACCTTC. Translation: CASSLTSGGPGGYTF.

V and J are TRBV5-6 and TRBJ2-7; D may be TRBD2 (5 bases). The CDR3 sequence is 13 residues long. The germline V gene encodes CDR1 SGHDT and CDR2 YYEEEE. V lost 4 bases and J lost 7, with 15 bases in between. CDR3 bases: TGTGCCAGCAGCGACGGACCGAAGCGGGAGCAGTACTTC. Translation gives CASSDGPKREQYF.

The chain combines TRBV4-1 with TRBJ1-5; D is undetermined. From germline, CDR1 is MGHRA and CDR2 YSYEKL. This CDR3 region has 13 residues. Trimming took 0 bases from V and 5 from J, leaving 5 bases between them. The CDR3 reads CASSQERDQPQHF. CDR3 nucleotide sequence: TGCGCCAGCAGCCAAGAACGGGATCAGCCCCAGCATTTT.

This clone occurred once. The chain employs TRBV5-1 and TRBJ2-3, with D tentatively TRBD1 (5 bases). In germline, CDR1 is SGHRS, CDR2 YFSETQ. This CDR3 comprises 15 residues. The germline V and J ends were trimmed by 1 base and 5 bases, with 14 bases remaining between them. The CDR3 loop reads CASSLRGLVVDTQYF. The CDR3 DNA is TGCGCCAGCAGCTTGAGGGGCCTAGTTGTAGATACGCAGTATTTT.

This chain connects TRBV19 to TRBJ1-5; no reliable D call. Per the germline V gene, CDR1 is LNHDA and CDR2 is SQIVND (reference sequence). Between the trimmed V and J ends, which lost 3 bases and 4 bases, there was a span of 7 bases. The CDR3 is made up of 13 amino acids. The CDR3 bases are TGTGCCAGTAGTATCAACTGGAATCAGCCCCAGCATTTT. It specifies CASSINWNQPQHF. Based on the CDR3 plus reference TRBV19 and TRBJ1-5, the full variable domain is DGGITQSPKYLFRKEGQNVTLSCEQNLNHDAMYWYRQDPGQGLRLIYYSQIVNDFQKGDIAEGYSVSREKKESFPLTVTSAQKNPTAFYLCASSINWNQPQHFGDGTRLSIL.

The rearrangement links TRBV5-1 to TRBJ2-1; D is possibly TRBD2 (6 bases). This CDR3 contains 18 residues. Trimming removed 0 bases from V and 8 bases from J, with 24 bases in between. Looked up from germline, CDR1 is SGHRS and CDR2 is YFSETQ. DNA for the CDR3: TGCGCCAGCAGCTTGGGCACCCTTAGCGGTACGGGGTTCGATGAGCAGTTCTTC. It is translated as CASSLGTLSGTGFDEQFF. Full variable domain (missing parts from reference TRBV5-1 and TRBJ2-1): KAGVTQTPRYLIKTRGQQVTLSCSPISGHRSVSWYQQTPGQGLQFLFEYFSETQRNKGNFPGRFSGRQFSNSRSEMNVSTLELGDSALYLCASSLGTLSGTGFDEQFFGPGTRLTVL.

J is TRBJ1-5 and V is TRBV28; 10 bases line up with TRBD1. J was trimmed by 5 bases and V by 5 bases; bases with no gene match: 6. The CDR3 covers 15 residues. The germline gives CDR1 MDHEN, CDR2 SYDVKM. In DNA form, the CDR3 reads TGTGCCAGCAGTCCCCCTGGGACAGGGGATCAGCCCCAGCATTTT. As protein: CASSPPGTGDQPQHF.

J is TRBJ1-1 and V is TRBV28; D gene uncertain. V lost 1 base, J lost 2 bases, and 11 bases lay in between. The germline V gene encodes CDR1 MDHEN and CDR2 SYDVKM. The CDR3 has 15 residues. CDR3 DNA: TGTGCCAGCAGTTTATTTTCAGGTACAAACACTGAAGCTTTCTTT. Translation: CASSLFSGTNTEAFF. The entire variable domain, with the rest obtained from reference TRBV28 and TRBJ1-1, is as follows: DVKVTQSSRYLVKRTGEKVFLECVQDMDHENMFWYRQDPGLGLRLIYFSYDVKMKEKGDIPEGYSVSREKKERFSLILESASTNQTSMYLCASSLFSGTNTEAFFGQGTRLTVV.